A single sample gave rise to the 10 T cell receptor beta chains below, sequenced in a study of blood T cell repertoires in COVID-19. Data came from immunoSEQ multiplex PCR; TCRdb stores just in-frame clones and leaves some out. Of over 150,000 clones in the sample, approximately 81% were seen once. Sequenced material: peripheral blood. The receptors here all came from a man in his forties with acute or convalescent COVID-19.

The chain has TRBV9 and TRBJ1-6; D is unclear. V lost 0 bases, J lost 10 bases, and 8 bases lay in between. The CDR3 is 13 amino acids. Germline assignment: CDR1 SGDLS and CDR2 YYNGEE. CDR3 in DNA: TGTGCCAGCAGCGTAGACGGGGTATCACCCCTCCACTTT. Its protein is CASSVDGVSPLHF.

V gene TRBV5-5 combines with J gene TRBJ2-5; TRBD1 aligns across 7 bases. In germline, CDR1 is SGHKS, CDR2 YYEKEE (reference sequence). CDR3 length equals 13 residues. The J segment lost 4 bases and the V segment lost 3 bases, leaving 3 bases of the junction unmatched. The CDR3 region has the DNA TGTGCCAGCAGCTCCCCAGGGGGAGAGACCCAGTACTTC. Amino acid sequence: CASSSPGGETQYF.

The chain couples TRBV18 to TRBJ2-1; 7 nucleotides align to TRBD1. The germline V gene has CDR1 KGHSH and CDR2 LQKENI. This CDR3 contains 16 residues. Trimming took 5 bases from V and 3 from J; bases not matched to a gene: 10. In DNA, the CDR3 is TGTGCCAGCTCATTTACCACGGGACAGAGCTACAATGAGCAGTTCTTC. Its protein is CASSFTTGQSYNEQFF.

This clone showed up just once. The chain is built from TRBV5-1 and TRBJ1-1; D is possibly TRBD1 (5 bases). Germline CDR1 SGHRS, CDR2 YFSETQ. V shed 2 bases and J shed 1 base, with 12 bases lying between them. The CDR3 totals 15 residues. CDR3 DNA: TGCGCCAGCAGCTTCAGCATAACAGGGAACACTGAAGCTTTCTTT. It specifies CASSFSITGNTEAFF.

This clone was detected only once. This chain connects TRBV6-4 to TRBJ2-3, with 7 bases matching TRBD2. The CDR3 loop spans 15 amino acids. The trim removed 6 bases at V and 4 bases at J, leaving 10 bases unmatched. Germline V gives CDR1 MRHNA, CDR2 SNTAGT. CDR3 DNA: TGTGCCAGCAGCCCAGGACTAGAGGGGCCAGATACGCAGTATTTT. Its protein is CASSPGLEGPDTQYF.

The rearrangement uses TRBV24-1 and TRBJ2-3; maybe TRBD1 (5 bases). This CDR3 has 15 residues. Germline V gives CDR1 KGHDR, CDR2 SFDVKD. The V end lost 6 bases, the J end lost 1 base, and 13 bases lay between the germline ends. As DNA, the CDR3 is TGTGCCACCAGTTCGTTTGAGACAGGCACAGATACGCAGTATTTT. Translated, it gives CATSSFETGTDTQYF.

This chain connects TRBV3-1 (or the pseudogene TRBV3-2) to TRBJ2-5; 12 bases map to TRBD2. The CDR3 is 16 residues long. Germline V CDR1 and CDR2: LGHDT, YNNKEL (reference sequence). Trimming cost V 4 bases and J 4 bases; bases outside gene matches: 7. The CDR3 loop is CASSRGLAGTLETQYF. The CDR3 region has the DNA TGTGCCAGCAGCCGCGGACTAGCGGGGACCCTAGAGACCCAGTACTTC.

CDR3 sequence: CASSLAGGGLGTEAFF. CDR3 DNA sequence: TGTGCCAGCAGCTTGGCCGGGGGGGGGCTAGGTACTGAAGCTTTCTTT. V and J are TRBV5-4 and TRBJ1-1; D might be TRBD1 (6 bases). CDR3 length: 16 amino acids. CDR1 is SGHNT and CDR2 is YYREEE in the germline V gene (reference sequence). The germline V and J ends were trimmed by 0 bases and 5 bases, with 17 bases remaining between them. The full variable domain, completed using reference TRBV5-4 and TRBJ1-1, is ETGVTQSPTHLIKTRGQQVTLRCSSQSGHNTVSWYQQALGQGPQFIFQYYREEENGRGNFPPRFSGLQFPNYSSELNVNALELDDSALYLCASSLAGGGLGTEAFFGQGTRLTVV.

V usage is TRBV10-3 and J usage is TRBJ1-5; D gene unclear. CDR1 ENHRY and CDR2 SYGVKD come from the germline V gene. The CDR3 runs to 13 residues. V dropped 7 bases and J dropped 0 bases, with 7 bases sitting between them. CDR3 amino acids: CAITTDSNQPQHF. The CDR3 DNA follows: TGTGCCATCACTACAGATAGCAATCAGCCCCAGCATTTT.

This clone was recorded once. The genes are TRBV9 and TRBJ2-5, with 8 bases identical to TRBD1. CDR1 is SGDLS and CDR2 is YYNGEE in the germline V gene. V was clipped by 1 base and J by 4 bases; unmatched bases: 12. The CDR3 consists of 17 residues. CDR3 in amino acids: CASSVRGTGGYGETQYF. CDR3 nucleotide sequence: TGTGCCAGCAGCGTACGGGGAACAGGGGGTTACGGAGAGACCCAGTACTTC.